The 12 T cell receptor beta chains listed next were all sequenced from one sample in a study of molecular identifiers for immune sequencing clone quantification. TCRdb passed the PCR reads through MiXCR, listing each CDR3 protein once. Found here are over 300,000 distinct CDR3 sequences, 24% of them singletons; the top ten hold roughly 0.7%. The sequenced material came from naive CD8+ T cells from blood, with Jurkat cell RNA spiked in. Subset noted: FACS-sorted CD8+CD4-CCR7+CD45RA+ naive T cells. The receptor set was obtained from a human donor in good health. Some libraries in this study had Jurkat cell RNA spiked in.

This clonotype has more than one count but fewer than ten. The CDR3 region is CASSYWPDRSYEQYF. The CDR3 nucleotides are TGTGCCAGCAGTTATTGGCCGGACAGGTCCTACGAGCAGTACTTC. The J gene is TRBJ2-7, the V gene TRBV6-5; 7 bases fit TRBD1. Per the germline V gene, CDR1 is MNHEY and CDR2 is SVGAGI. V shed 3 bases and J 1 base; nucleotides not matched to a gene: 6. The CDR3 covers 15 residues.

The CDR3 sequence is CASSYSSGRTEAFF. The CDR3 coding sequence is TGTGCCAGCAGTTACTCGTCAGGGCGGACTGAAGCTTTCTTT. The chain recombines TRBV6-2 or TRBV6-3 with TRBJ1-1, with D maybe TRBD1 (5 bases). The CDR3 has 14 residues. Trimming stripped 0 bases from V and 5 bases from J, with 10 bases between. In germline, CDR1 is MNHEY, CDR2 SVGEGT.

The V gene is TRBV4-3, the J gene TRBJ2-5; tentatively, D is TRBD1 (5 bases). Trimming cost V 4 bases and J 3 bases, with 15 bases left between them. The CDR3 has 15 residues. CDR1 is LGHNA and CDR2 is YSLEER in the germline V gene. The CDR3 nucleotides are TGCGCCAGCAGCCCTGGGGCAGGGTTGAAAGAGACCCAGTACTTC. The encoded protein is CASSPGAGLKETQYF.

In its sample, this clonotype was seen many times. The chain links TRBV4-3 to TRBJ2-7; weak D call: TRBD2 (6 bases). CDR1 is LGHNA and CDR2 is YSLEER in the germline V gene. The CDR3 extends over 14 amino acids. Trimming took 5 bases from V and 2 from J, leaving 13 bases between them. The CDR3 coding sequence is TGCGCCAGCAGCGCGGGACGTCTGACCTACGAGCAGTACTTC. Translated: CASSAGRLTYEQYF.

This clonotype was found a few times. The chain recombines TRBV6-5 with TRBJ2-6; D remains ambiguous. The V end lost 2 bases, the J end lost 2 bases, and 10 bases lay between the germline ends. This CDR3 has 16 residues. Germline CDR1 and CDR2: MNHEY and SVGAGI. CDR3 coding DNA: TGTGCCAGCAGTTACCCGAGTGGAGCTGGGGCCAACGTCCTGACTTTC. It codes for CASSYPSGAGANVLTF.

This clonotype was seen a few times. This chain links TRBV7-9 with TRBJ2-7; 7 nucleotides match TRBD1. This CDR3 spans 15 amino acids. Germline CDR1 SEHNR, CDR2 FQNEAQ (reference sequence). The trim removed 5 bases at V and 2 bases at J, leaving 9 bases unmatched. The CDR3 protein is CASSHRDRLTYEQYF. The CDR3 DNA reads TGTGCCAGCAGCCACCGGGACAGACTGACCTACGAGCAGTACTTC.

V is TRBV6-2 or TRBV6-3 and J is TRBJ2-3; D possibly corresponds to TRBD2 (5 bases). There are 11 residues in the CDR3. Germline V gene data show CDR1 as MNHEY and CDR2 as SVGEGT. V lost 2 bases and J lost 9, with 6 bases in between. The CDR3 sequence is CASSYPGTQYF. For the CDR3, the DNA is TGTGCCAGCAGTTACCCGGGGACGCAGTATTTT.

For this clonotype: One end of the junction does not line up with germline, which may come from a read error. The V and J genes are TRBV20-1 and TRBJ1-6, with 7 positions matching TRBD1. CDR3 length equals 18 residues. Germline V gives CDR1 DFQATT, CDR2 SNEGSKA (reference sequence). The CDR3 reads CSANPRDSLTVYNSPHHF. The CDR3 DNA reads TGCAGTGCAAATCCCCGGGACAGCCTTACTGTTTATAATTCACCCCACCACTTT.

V and J are TRBV20-1 and TRBJ2-3; 13 bases align to TRBD2. The J segment lost 5 bases and the V segment lost 6 bases, leaving 14 bases of the junction unmatched. This CDR3 spans 17 amino acids. Germline loops: CDR1 DFQATT, CDR2 SNEGSKA (reference sequence). The CDR3 here is CSARALGLAGDEDTQYF. The CDR3, as DNA: TGCAGTGCCCGAGCTTTAGGACTAGCGGGAGATGAAGATACGCAGTATTTT.

The chain employs TRBV12-5 and TRBJ2-7; D is perhaps TRBD1 (5 bases). Per the germline V gene, CDR1 is LGHNT and CDR2 is FRNRAP. Trimming pared 5 bases from V and 3 bases from J, leaving 8 bases between. The CDR3 spans 12 residues. The CDR3 sequence is CASGPGYYEQYF. The CDR3 nucleotides read TGTGCTAGTGGTCCAGGGTACTACGAGCAGTACTTC.

The chain uses TRBV30 and TRBJ2-7; 10 positions agree with TRBD1. From germline, CDR1 is GTSNPN and CDR2 SVGIG (reference sequence). There are 14 residues in the CDR3. V lost 1 base to trimming and J lost 4 bases; unmatched junction nucleotides: 4. The chain's CDR3 is CAWSAGDRGYEQYF. The CDR3 DNA follows: TGTGCCTGGAGTGCTGGGGACAGGGGATACGAGCAGTACTTC. The full variable domain, in which reference TRBV30 and TRBJ2-7 provide the parts outside the CDR3, is SQTIHQWPATLVQPVGSPLSLECTVEGTSNPNLYWYRQAAGRGLQLLFYSVGIGQISSEVPQNLSASRPQDRQFILSSKKLLLSDSGFYLCAWSAGDRGYEQYFGPGTRLTVT.

The sample holds one count of this clonotype. A much larger clone lies one base from this, so it may be a read error. This sequence joins TRBV20-1 and TRBJ2-7; TRBD2 is a possible D gene (7 bases). CDR1 is DFQATT and CDR2 is SNEGSKA in the germline V gene (reference sequence). This CDR3 is 15 amino acids long. This chain's CDR3 is CSAGGGTYNSHEQYF. The CDR3 nucleotides are TGCAGTGCCGGGGGAGGGACATACAACTCCCACGAGCAGTACTTC.